A selection of T cell receptor beta chains follows, all from one sample in a study of vaccination effects on CD4 cells after COVID-19. These TCRs' antigens remain unknown. Sequencing was performed with immunoSEQ multiplex PCR; in TCRdb, only in-frame clones are kept and a portion is missing. The data show about 80,000 clones, under 80% seen once. Specimen: CD4+ T cells from PBMCs cultured with HCoV-OC43 spike peptides, collected after COVID-19 vaccination. Receptor source: a human donor who received a COVID-19 vaccine. Each CDR3 is given with its conserved first and last residue. A D gene is named only where the DNA matches it firmly.

v_call,cdr3_length,d_call,j_call,cdr3_aa,cdr3_nt
TRBV5-1,16,NA,TRBJ2-3,CASSLTPTVSTDTQYF,TGCGCCAGCAGCTTGACCCCGACAGTCAGCACAGATACGCAGTATTTT
TRBV5-1,14,NA,TRBJ2-2,CASRSGPGTGELFF,TGCGCCAGCAGGAGCGGACCGGGCACCGGGGAGCTGTTTTTT
TRBV6-2/TRBV6-3,14,NA,TRBJ1-2,CASSYAGANYGYTF,TGTGCCAGCAGTTACGCCGGGGCGAACTATGGCTACACCTTC
TRBV18,15,TRBD1,TRBJ2-1,CASSPRTGGTNEQFF,TGTGCCAGCTCACCCAGGACAGGGGGAACGAATGAGCAGTTCTTC
TRBV5-1,14,NA,TRBJ2-5,CASSLRLAEETQYF,TGCGCCAGCAGCTTGAGGCTAGCCGAAGAGACCCAGTACTTC
TRBV6-5,13,NA,TRBJ2-5,CASLRDTQETQYF,TGTGCCAGCCTCCGGGACACTCAAGAGACCCAGTACTTC
TRBV15,13,NA,TRBJ1-2,CATSRSGGYGYTF,TGTGCCACCAGCAGATCAGGAGGCTATGGCTACACCTTC
TRBV6-5,14,NA,TRBJ2-2,CASTSRGQPGELFF,TGTGCCAGCACGTCCAGGGGTCAGCCCGGGGAGCTGTTTTTT
TRBV12-3/TRBV12-4,13,NA,TRBJ2-5,CASSLGRVETQYF,TGTGCCAGCAGTTTAGGCAGGGTTGAGACCCAGTACTTC
TRBV4-3,18,NA,TRBJ1-5,CASSQEIGVMGSNQPQHF,TGCGCCAGCAGCCAAGAGATAGGGGTGATGGGAAGCAATCAGCCCCAGCATTTT
TRBV7-8,14,TRBD1,TRBJ1-2,CASSFGTGPYGYTF,TGTGCCAGCAGCTTCGGGACAGGGCCCTATGGCTACACCTTC
TRBV2,14,NA,TRBJ2-1,CASQPNPQGNEQFF,TGTGCCAGCCAACCAAACCCCCAGGGCAATGAGCAGTTCTTC
TRBV6-1,15,TRBD1,TRBJ1-4,CASSDRGQVNEKLFF,TGTGCCAGCAGTGACAGGGGACAGGTTAATGAAAAACTGTTTTTT
TRBV28,14,NA,TRBJ1-2,CASNPSAGGDGYTF,TGTGCCAGCAACCCTTCAGCGGGGGGAGATGGCTACACCTTC
TRBV6-1,14,TRBD1,TRBJ1-2,CASSDTDRDYGYTF,TGTGCCAGCAGTGACACCGACAGGGACTATGGCTACACCTTC